Following are 15 T cell receptor beta chains from one sample sequenced in a study of blood T cells in healthy people across ages. For the second PCR, which ran for roughly 7 to 11 cycles, a sample-barcoded 5' primer and a J-beta primer mix were used. TCRdb re-analysed the 5' RACE reads in MiXCR, keeping a single row per CDR3 protein. The sample contains 710,000 or so distinct CDR3 sequences, 20% to 25% of which appear only once. Sequenced sample: blood. The receptors shown here come from a man in his sixties or seventies in good health.

As for this clonotype: The CDR3 carries no conserved terminal phenylalanine or tryptophan, so it likely arises from a read error. This sequence joins TRBV6-1 and TRBJ2-7, with D maybe TRBD2 (6 bases). The ends were cut back, 3 bases at V and 0 bases at J, with 18 bases in the middle. This CDR3 contains 17 residues. Germline values: CDR1 MNHNS, CDR2 SASEGT. DNA of the CDR3: TGTGCCAGCAGTGAGGGAGGATCAGGGCGGAGCTCCTACGAGCAGTACCTC. Translation: CASSEGGSGRSSYEQYL.

The gene calls are TRBV6-2 or TRBV6-3 and TRBJ2-5, with D possibly matching TRBD1 (8 bases). The J call may be mistaken, given a closer DNA end match to TRBJ2-1. Germline loops: CDR1 MNHEY, CDR2 SVGEGT. CDR3 length equals 13 residues. Here the CDR3 reads CASSNRGGYEQFF. CDR3 in DNA: TGTGCCAGCAGCAACAGGGGGGGATATGAGCAGTTCTTC.

The gene calls are TRBV12-3 or TRBV12-4 and TRBJ2-3; 12 nucleotides line up with TRBD2. This CDR3 contains 16 residues. V lost 6 bases to trimming and J lost 5 bases; unmatched junction nucleotides: 9. Here the CDR3 reads CASSPATSGSQDTQYF. CDR3 in DNA: TGTGCCAGCAGCCCCGCGACTAGCGGGAGTCAAGATACGCAGTATTTT.

The rearrangement joins TRBV29-1 to TRBJ2-6; possible D gene TRBD1, 5 bases. Trimming cost V 6 bases and J 0 bases, with 6 bases left between them. The CDR3 covers 13 residues. Germline CDR1 and CDR2: SQVTM and ANQGSEA. The CDR3 sequence is CSVQGSGANVLTF. In nucleotides, the CDR3 is TGCAGCGTCCAGGGCTCTGGGGCCAACGTCCTGACTTTC.

The V gene is TRBV29-1, the J gene TRBJ2-3; 7 nucleotides align to TRBD1. J gave up 2 bases and V 6 bases, and 2 bases lay outside the gene matches. The CDR3 runs 12 residues. The germline V gene encodes CDR1 SQVTM and CDR2 ANQGSEA. CDR3 coding DNA: TGCAGCGTCAGGGGGTACACAGATACGCAGTATTTT. Translating it yields CSVRGYTDTQYF.

The chain recombines TRBV20-1 with TRBJ1-2; TRBD1 matches at 8 bases. CDR1 is DFQATT and CDR2 is SNEGSKA in the germline V gene (reference sequence). The V segment lost 2 bases and the J segment 8 bases; nucleotides outside the gene matches: 7. The CDR3 consists of 13 residues. CDR3 nucleotides: TGCAGTGCTAGACACTCACAGGGGGGCGGCTACACCTTC. It encodes CSARHSQGGGYTF.

The V call is TRBV29-1, the J call TRBJ2-4, with D possibly being TRBD2 (5 bases). CDR1 is SQVTM, CDR2 ANQGSEA, per germline. This CDR3 comprises 14 residues. The germline V and J ends were trimmed by 4 bases and 0 bases, with 10 bases remaining between them. The CDR3 spells CSVGIGVAKNIQYF. DNA of the CDR3: TGCAGCGTTGGTATCGGGGTAGCCAAAAACATTCAGTACTTC.

This clonotype was detected only a few times. This rearrangement joins TRBV16 to TRBJ1-4; possible D gene TRBD1, 5 bases. The CDR3 spans 17 residues. Germline CDR1 and CDR2: KGHSY and FQNENV. V dropped 1 base and J dropped 0 bases, with 12 bases sitting between them. The CDR3 DNA sequence: TGTGCCAGCAGCCAATGGGGGAGACGCGCAACTAATGAAAAACTGTTTTTT. Protein sequence: CASSQWGRRATNEKLFF.

The J gene is TRBJ2-7, the V gene TRBV13, with a possible D match to TRBD1 (6 bases). Germline V gene lookup returns CDR1 PRHDT and CDR2 FYEKMQ (reference sequence). The CDR3 is made up of 16 amino acids. Trimming shortened V by 4 bases and J by 6 bases, and 22 bases separated the two germline ends. The DNA of the CDR3 is TGTGCCAGCAGCTATGAACAGGGCCTCCGTTTTGTCGAGCAGTACTTC. It encodes CASSYEQGLRFVEQYF. The complete variable domain, with remaining parts taken from reference TRBV13 and TRBJ2-7, reads AAGVIQSPRHLIKEKRETATLKCYPIPRHDTVYWYQQGPGQDPQFLISFYEKMQSDKGSIPDRFSAQQFSDYHSELNMSSLELGDSALYFCASSYEQGLRFVEQYFGPGTRLTVT.

This clonotype showed up many times. The gene calls are TRBV11-2 and TRBJ2-2; D may match TRBD1 or TRBD2 (5 bases each). The V and J ends lost 3 bases and 6 bases respectively, with 17 bases between them. CDR3 length equals 16 residues. Germline V gene data show CDR1 as SGHAT and CDR2 as FQNNGV. The CDR3 sequence is CASSFLRGRSSGELFF. CDR3 DNA: TGTGCCAGCAGCTTTCTCCGGGGACGAAGCTCCGGGGAGCTGTTTTTT.

This clonotype came up a few times. V gene TRBV4-2 combines with J gene TRBJ1-2; TRBD1 matches 8 bases. Looked up from germline, CDR1 is LGHNA and CDR2 is YNFKEQ. This CDR3 is built from 16 residues. J lost 7 bases, V lost 0 bases, and 10 bases had no gene match. CDR3 DNA: TGTGCCAGCAGCCAAGATGCCGGACAGGGAGGCTCTGGCTACACCTTC. Amino acids: CASSQDAGQGGSGYTF.

With regard to this clonotype: At one end the junction does not follow the germline gene, possibly because of a read error. The chain couples TRBV3-1 to TRBJ2-7; D not resolved. The CDR3 runs 12 residues. Germline V gene lookup returns CDR1 LGHDT and CDR2 YNNKEL (reference sequence). CDR3: CANSPRGYEQYF. In DNA, the CDR3 is TGTGCCAACAGCCCTAGAGGCTACGAGCAGTACTTC.

This clonotype was observed at least ten times. This chain links TRBV11-1 with TRBJ2-1; TRBD2 matches at 7 bases. There are 15 residues in the CDR3. Germline values: CDR1 SGHAT, CDR2 FQDESV (reference sequence). V was clipped by 2 bases and J by 3 bases; unmatched bases: 4. The CDR3 DNA follows: TGTGCCAGCAGCTTAAGCGGGAACCACTACAATGAGCAGTTCTTC. It yields the protein CASSLSGNHYNEQFF.

The chain joins TRBV3-1 to TRBJ2-5; no firm D call. The CDR3 is 18 residues long. The germline V and J ends were trimmed by 4 bases and 0 bases, with 21 bases remaining between them. The germline gives CDR1 LGHDT, CDR2 YNNKEL (reference sequence). The CDR3 nucleotides are TGTGCCAGCAGCCCGATAAAGGATGTCAGACCCGACCAAGAGACCCAGTACTTC. It translates to CASSPIKDVRPDQETQYF.

This clonotype was counted ten times or more. The V and J genes are TRBV28 and TRBJ2-5, with D tentatively TRBD2 (6 bases). CDR3 length equals 13 residues. CDR1 and CDR2 (germline): MDHEN, SYDVKM. Trimming removed 4 bases at V and 7 bases at J, with 13 bases between. The CDR3 sequence: CASSSTGVGTQYF. The CDR3 DNA follows: TGTGCCAGCAGTTCAACGGGAGTTGGGACCCAGTACTTC.